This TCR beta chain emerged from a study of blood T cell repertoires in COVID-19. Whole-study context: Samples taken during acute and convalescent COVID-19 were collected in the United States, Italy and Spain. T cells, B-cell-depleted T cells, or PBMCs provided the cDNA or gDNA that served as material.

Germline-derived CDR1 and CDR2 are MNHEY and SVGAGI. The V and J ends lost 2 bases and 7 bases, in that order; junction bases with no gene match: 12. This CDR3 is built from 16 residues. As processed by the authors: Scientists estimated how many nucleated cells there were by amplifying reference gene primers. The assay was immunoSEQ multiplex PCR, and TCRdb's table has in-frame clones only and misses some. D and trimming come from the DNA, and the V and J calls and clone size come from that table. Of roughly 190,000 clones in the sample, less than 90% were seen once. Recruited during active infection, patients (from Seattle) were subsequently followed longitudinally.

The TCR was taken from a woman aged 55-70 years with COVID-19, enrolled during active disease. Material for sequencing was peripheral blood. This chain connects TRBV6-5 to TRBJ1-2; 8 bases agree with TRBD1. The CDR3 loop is CASSYMSGRGQSGYTF. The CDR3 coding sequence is TGTGCCAGCAGTTACATGAGCGGCAGGGGGCAAAGTGGCTACACCTTC.